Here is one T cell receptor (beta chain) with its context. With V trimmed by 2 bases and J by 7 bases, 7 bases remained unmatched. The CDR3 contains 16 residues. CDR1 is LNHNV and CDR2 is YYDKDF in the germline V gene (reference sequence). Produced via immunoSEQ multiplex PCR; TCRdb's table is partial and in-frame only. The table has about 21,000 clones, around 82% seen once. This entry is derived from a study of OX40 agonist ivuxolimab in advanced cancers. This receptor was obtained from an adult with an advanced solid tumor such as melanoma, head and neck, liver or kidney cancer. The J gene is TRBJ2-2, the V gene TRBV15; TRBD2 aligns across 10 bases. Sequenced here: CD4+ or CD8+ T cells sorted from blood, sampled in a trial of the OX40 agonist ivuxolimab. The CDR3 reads CATSRLAGGGVGELFF. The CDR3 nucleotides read TGTGCCACCAGCAGATTAGCGGGAGGAGGGGTCGGGGAGCTGTTTTTT.